This is a list of T cell receptor beta chains from one sample in a study of blood T cells in healthy people across ages. TCRdb re-called the 5' RACE reads through MiXCR, storing one row per CDR3 protein. The table records 700,000 to 1,000,000 distinct CDR3 sequences, around 45% of them present only once. Source material: blood. The receptors were sampled from a man in his sixties in good health. CDR3s include the opening cysteine and the closing phenylalanine or tryptophan. A D gene is named only where the DNA matches it firmly. Rows may omit the clone size; those that give it use once, few, many or a size class.

v_call	j_call	clone_size	d_call	cdr3_nt	cdr3_aa
TRBV28	TRBJ2-3	few	.	TGTGCCAGCAGTTTACTCGGGCCCGGGGGTTTAGATACGCAGTATTTT	CASSLLGPGGLDTQYF
TRBV6-1	TRBJ2-7	few	TRBD2	TGTGCCAGCAGTACCGGGGGGTCGTGGGAGCAGTACTTC	CASSTGGSWEQYF
TRBV20-1	TRBJ1-6	.	TRBD1	TGCAGTGCGAGACAGGGACCTAATTCACCCCTCCACTTT	CSARQGPNSPLHF
TRBV7-2	TRBJ2-3	.	TRBD2	TGTGCCAGCAGCTTGGGACTAGGGAAGGGCACAGATACGCAGTATTTT	CASSLGLGKGTDTQYF
TRBV7-9	TRBJ2-5	.	.	TGTGCCAGCAGCCGATTGGGGGTCCAAGAGACCCAGTACTTC	CASSRLGVQETQYF
TRBV12-3/TRBV12-4	TRBJ2-3	few	TRBD2	TGTGCCAGCAGTCTCGGGACTAGCGGGGCCACAGATACGCAGTATTTT	CASSLGTSGATDTQYF
TRBV28	TRBJ2-1	many	TRBD2	TGTGCCAGCGCCGGGAAGCGGGGGGGCCGGGGTGAGCAGTTCTTC	CASAGKRGGRGEQFF
TRBV6-6	TRBJ2-7	.	.	TGTGCCAGCACTCTAGCTTCTAACTACGAGCAGTACTTC	CASTLASNYEQYF
TRBV28	TRBJ2-7	.	TRBD2	TGTGCCAGCAGGGGTGGGGGAGGGGAGTACTACGAGCAGTACTTC	CASRGGGGEYYEQYF
TRBV6-5	TRBJ2-3	few	.	TGTGCCAGCAGACACGACCTCACAGATACGCAGTATTTT	CASRHDLTDTQYF
TRBV12-3/TRBV12-4	TRBJ1-4	.	.	TGTGCCAGCACCGGACAGATTGGGGAAAAACTGTTTTTT	CASTGQIGEKLFF
TRBV7-8	TRBJ2-7	few	.	TGTGCCAGCAGCCTTCGACAGGACGGGAAGACCTACGAGCAGTACTTC	CASSLRQDGKTYEQYF
TRBV12-3/TRBV12-4	TRBJ2-3	once	.	TGTGCCAGCAGTAGACAGGTCACAGATACGCAGTATTTT	CASSRQVTDTQYF
TRBV18	TRBJ1-5	.	.	TGTGCCAACTCACCAGGCAGGGATCAGCCCCAGCATTTT	CANSPGRDQPQHF
TRBV18	TRBJ1-6	.	.	TGTGCCAGCTCACCCACACGACGGGTTGACTCACCCCTCCACTTT	CASSPTRRVDSPLHF
TRBV28	TRBJ2-3	.	.	TGTGCCAGCAGCGGGGTCTGGGGCACAAATACGCAGTATTTT	CASSGVWGTNTQYF
TRBV20-1	TRBJ1-6	.	TRBD1	TGCAGTGCCCCCGGGACAGGGGTGGATTCACCCCTCCACTTT	CSAPGTGVDSPLHF
TRBV20-1	TRBJ2-5	.	.	TGCAGTGCTAGAGAGGGTGTTAATGAGCAGTACTTC	CSAREGVNEQYF
TRBV28	TRBJ1-1	once	.	TGTGCCAGCGGATTGCTCGGGGCCCCCGTGAACACTGAAGCTTTCTTT	CASGLLGAPVNTEAFF
TRBV7-2	TRBJ2-1	few	.	TGTGCCAGCAGCTATGAGGATAGGTCCTACAATGAGCAGTTCTTC	CASSYEDRSYNEQFF
TRBV7-2	TRBJ2-1	few	TRBD2	TGTGCCAGCAGCTTACTTACTAGCGGGGGGAAAACCAATGAGCAGTTCTTC	CASSLLTSGGKTNEQFF
TRBV4-1	TRBJ2-5	few	TRBD2	TGCGCCAGCAGCTCCGGGACTAGTCGAGAGACCCAGTACTTC	CASSSGTSRETQYF
TRBV4-1	TRBJ2-4	many	TRBD1	TGCGCCAGCAGCCAACGGGGACAGGGGGTTTCTCTAAAAAACATTCAGTACTTC	CASSQRGQGVSLKNIQYF
TRBV6-1	TRBJ2-7	few	TRBD1	TGTGCCAGCAAAGGCGTGACAGGGAGTTATTACGAGCAGTACTTC	CASKGVTGSYYEQYF
TRBV5-5	TRBJ1-5	.	TRBD1	TGTGCCAGCAGCTTGCGAGACAGGGTTCAGCCCCAGCATTTT	CASSLRDRVQPQHF
TRBV4-3	TRBJ2-3	few	.	TGCGCCAGCAGCCAAACTGGCGCAGATACGCAGTATTTT	CASSQTGADTQYF
TRBV6-6	TRBJ1-2	.	.	TGTGCCAGCAGCACCGGGGCAGAGGCTGGCTACACCTTC	CASSTGAEAGYTF
TRBV6-6	TRBJ2-7	.	.	TGTGCCAGCGCCATGGGGGGCAAGACTTACGAGCAGTACTTC	CASAMGGKTYEQYF
TRBV6-1	TRBJ2-4	.	.	TGTGCCAGCAGTCCAACGTCCGGCCCGAACATTCAGTACTTC	CASSPTSGPNIQYF
TRBV11-1	TRBJ2-7	few	.	TGTGCCAGCAGCTTAGAGACAGGACGAACCTACGAGCAGTACTTC	CASSLETGRTYEQYF
TRBV29-1	TRBJ2-1	few	.	TGCAGCGTTGCACAGGGCCTATTATACAATGAGCAGTTCTTC	CSVAQGLLYNEQFF
TRBV6-2/TRBV6-3	TRBJ1-1	.	.	TGTGCCAGCAGTCCGGGGGGGCCCTCGGGAGCTTTCTTT	CASSPGGPSGAFF
TRBV15	TRBJ1-1	few	.	TGTGCCACCAGCAGAGATGGAGGACACTCGAACACTGAAGCTTTCTTT	CATSRDGGHSNTEAFF
TRBV29-1	TRBJ1-2	once	.	TGCAGCGGGGGGGGACGACAGGACTCTAACTATGGCTACACCTTC	CSGGGRQDSNYGYTF
TRBV15	TRBJ2-1	.	TRBD2	TGTGCCACCAGCAGTATGCGAGCGGGGGGTGATAATGAGCAGTTCTTC	CATSSMRAGGDNEQFF
TRBV20-1	TRBJ2-3	.	.	TGCAGTGCTAGGTCGCGGAATGTGATATTGGATACGCAGTATTTT	CSARSRNVILDTQYF
TRBV7-2	TRBJ2-6	.	TRBD2	TGTGCCAGCAGCTCAAGGGCTAGCGGGGGAGGGGCCAACGTCCTGACTTTC	CASSSRASGGGANVLTF
TRBV6-2/TRBV6-3	TRBJ2-3	.	TRBD1	TGTGCCAGCAGTCTGAGCCCGGGACAGGGATCAGATACGCAGTATTTT	CASSLSPGQGSDTQYF
TRBV6-1	TRBJ2-7	.	TRBD1	TGTGCCAGCATCAGGGACAGACGTCCGGGTGAGCAGTACTTC	CASIRDRRPGEQYF
TRBV7-9	TRBJ2-4	.	.	TGTGCCAGCAGCTCACCGGGGGTACAAAACATTCAGTACTTC	CASSSPGVQNIQYF
TRBV5-1	TRBJ2-7	.	.	TGCGCCAGCAGCCCGGGACATCTCTCTACCTACGAGCAGTACTTC	CASSPGHLSTYEQYF
TRBV20-1	TRBJ2-3	few	.	TGCAGTGCTAGAGGAGCGGGTCCTAGCACAGATACGCAGTATTTT	CSARGAGPSTDTQYF
TRBV13	TRBJ1-4	.	.	TGTGCCAGCAGCTCCCTCATTGAAGGGGGGTATGAAAAACTGTTTTTT	CASSSLIEGGYEKLFF
TRBV20-1	TRBJ1-5	.	.	TGCAGTGCTCTAGTAGGAGAATACAATCAGCCCCAGCATTTT	CSALVGEYNQPQHF
TRBV6-1	TRBJ2-1	.	TRBD1	TGTGCCAGCAGTCGTACACCTCAGGGGGCGAGTAATGAGCAGTTCTTC	CASSRTPQGASNEQFF
TRBV20-1	TRBJ1-4	.	.	TGCAGTGCTCCTCACTCCGGGACCTTTCATTTTCGGAAACTGTTTTTT	CSAPHSGTFHFRKLFF
TRBV7-9	TRBJ1-2	.	.	TGTGCCAGCAGCTTAGCGCATGCTGGGGGCTATGGCTACACCTTC	CASSLAHAGGYGYTF